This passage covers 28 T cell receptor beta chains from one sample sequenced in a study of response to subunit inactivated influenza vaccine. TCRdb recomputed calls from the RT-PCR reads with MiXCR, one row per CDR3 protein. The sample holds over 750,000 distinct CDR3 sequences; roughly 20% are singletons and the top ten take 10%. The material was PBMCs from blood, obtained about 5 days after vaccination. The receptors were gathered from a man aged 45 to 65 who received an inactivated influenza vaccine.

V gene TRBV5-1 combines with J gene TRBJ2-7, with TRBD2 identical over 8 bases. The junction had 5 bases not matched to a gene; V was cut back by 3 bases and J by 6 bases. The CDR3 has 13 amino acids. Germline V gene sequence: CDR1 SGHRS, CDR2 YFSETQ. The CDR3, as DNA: TGCGCCAGCAGCTCGGTTACTAGCGGCGAGCAGTACTTC. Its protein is CASSSVTSGEQYF. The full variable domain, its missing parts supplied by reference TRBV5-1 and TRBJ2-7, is KAGVTQTPRYLIKTRGQQVTLSCSPISGHRSVSWYQQTPGQGLQFLFEYFSETQRNKGNFPGRFSGRQFSNSRSEMNVSTLELGDSALYLCASSSVTSGEQYFGPGTRLTVT.

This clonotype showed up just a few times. The chain's CDR3 is CSARFQDVPGELFF. The CDR3 coding sequence is TGCAGTGCTAGATTCCAAGACGTACCCGGGGAGCTGTTTTTT. The chain is built from TRBV20-1 and TRBJ2-2, with D unresolved. Trimming stripped 2 bases from V and 6 bases from J, with 13 bases between. Germline CDR1 and CDR2: DFQATT and SNEGSKA (reference sequence). CDR3 size: 14 residues.

DNA for the CDR3: TGTGCCAGCAGTCCGGGACAGAGAAACAATGAGCAGTTCTTC. Amino acids: CASSPGQRNNEQFF. The chain is built from TRBV6-1 and TRBJ2-1, with 7 bases aligning to TRBD1. The germline V gene has CDR1 MNHNS and CDR2 SASEGT. CDR3 length equals 14 residues. The J segment lost 5 bases and the V segment lost 5 bases, leaving 6 bases of the junction unmatched.

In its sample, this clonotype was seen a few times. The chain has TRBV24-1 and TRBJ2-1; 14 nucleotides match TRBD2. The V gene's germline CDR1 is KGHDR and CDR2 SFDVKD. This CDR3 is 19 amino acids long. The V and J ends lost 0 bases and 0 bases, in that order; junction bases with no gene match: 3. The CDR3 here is CATSDLGTSGRGSYNEQFF. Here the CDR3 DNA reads TGTGCCACCAGTGATTTGGGGACTAGCGGGAGAGGCTCCTACAATGAGCAGTTCTTC.

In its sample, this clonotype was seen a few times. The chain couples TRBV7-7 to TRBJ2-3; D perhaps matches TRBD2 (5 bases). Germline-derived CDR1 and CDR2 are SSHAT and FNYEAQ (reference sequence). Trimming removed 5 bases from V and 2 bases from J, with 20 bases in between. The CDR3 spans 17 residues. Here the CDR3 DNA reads TGTGCCAGCAGCCGTCTTAGCGACCTCGGAGACACAGATACGCAGTATTTT. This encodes CASSRLSDLGDTDTQYF. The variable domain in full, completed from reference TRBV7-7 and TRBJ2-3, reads GAGVSQSPRYKVTKRGQDVTLRCDPISSHATLYWYQQALGQGPEFLTYFNYEAQPDKSGLPSDRFSAERPEGSISTLTIQRTEQRDSAMYRCASSRLSDLGDTDTQYFGPGTRLTVL.

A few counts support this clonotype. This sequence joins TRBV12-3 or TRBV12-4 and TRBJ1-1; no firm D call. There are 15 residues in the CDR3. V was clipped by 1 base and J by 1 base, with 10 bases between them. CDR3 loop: CASSLEIGGNTEAFF. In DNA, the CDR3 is TGTGCCAGCAGTTTAGAGATAGGCGGGAACACTGAAGCTTTCTTT.

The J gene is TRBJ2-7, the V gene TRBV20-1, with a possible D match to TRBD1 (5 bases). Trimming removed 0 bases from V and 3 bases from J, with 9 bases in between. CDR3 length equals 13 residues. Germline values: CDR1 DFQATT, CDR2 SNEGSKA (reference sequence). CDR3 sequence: CSARDWGSYEQYF. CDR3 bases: TGCAGTGCTAGAGATTGGGGCAGCTACGAGCAGTACTTC.

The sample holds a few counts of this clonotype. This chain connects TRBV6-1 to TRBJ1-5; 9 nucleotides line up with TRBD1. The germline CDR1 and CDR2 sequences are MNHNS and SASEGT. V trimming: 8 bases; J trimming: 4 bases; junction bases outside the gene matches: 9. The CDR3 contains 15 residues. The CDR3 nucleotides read TGTGCCAGCGGCCTAACAGGGGGCTCGAATCAGCCCCAGCATTTT. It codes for CASGLTGGSNQPQHF.

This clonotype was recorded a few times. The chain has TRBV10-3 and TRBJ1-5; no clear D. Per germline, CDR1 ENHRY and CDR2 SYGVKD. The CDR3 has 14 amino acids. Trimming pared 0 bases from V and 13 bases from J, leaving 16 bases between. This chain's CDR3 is CAISESNGDGPQHF. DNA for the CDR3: TGTGCCATCAGTGAGTCGAACGGAGACGGACCTCAGCATTTT.

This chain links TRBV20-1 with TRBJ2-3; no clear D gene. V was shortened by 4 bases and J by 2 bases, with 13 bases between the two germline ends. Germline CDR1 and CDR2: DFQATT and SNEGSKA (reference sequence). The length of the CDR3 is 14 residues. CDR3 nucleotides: TGCAGTGCTAACGGTGCTAAACTCACAGATACGCAGTATTTT. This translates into CSANGAKLTDTQYF.

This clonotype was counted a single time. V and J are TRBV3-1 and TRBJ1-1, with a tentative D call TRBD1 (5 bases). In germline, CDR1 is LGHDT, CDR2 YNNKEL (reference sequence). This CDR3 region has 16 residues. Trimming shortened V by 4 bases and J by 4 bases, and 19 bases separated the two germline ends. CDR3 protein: CASSPTSGGASTEAFF. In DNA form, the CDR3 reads TGTGCCAGCAGCCCAACATCTGGGGGTGCTAGCACTGAAGCTTTCTTT.

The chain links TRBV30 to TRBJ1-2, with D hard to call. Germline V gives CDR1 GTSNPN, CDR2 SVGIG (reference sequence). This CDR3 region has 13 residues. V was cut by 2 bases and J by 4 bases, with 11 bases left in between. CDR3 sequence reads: CAWSSLLVYGYTF. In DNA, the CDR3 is TGTGCCTGGAGTTCCCTATTGGTCTATGGCTACACCTTC.

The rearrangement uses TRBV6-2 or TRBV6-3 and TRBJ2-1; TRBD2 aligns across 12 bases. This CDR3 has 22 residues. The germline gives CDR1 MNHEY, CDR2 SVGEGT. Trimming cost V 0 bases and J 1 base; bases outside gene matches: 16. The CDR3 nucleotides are TGTGCCAGCAGTTACTCGAGGAGGGTTTCCCCGACTAGCGGGAGATCCTACAATGAGCAGTTCTTC. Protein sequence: CASSYSRRVSPTSGRSYNEQFF.

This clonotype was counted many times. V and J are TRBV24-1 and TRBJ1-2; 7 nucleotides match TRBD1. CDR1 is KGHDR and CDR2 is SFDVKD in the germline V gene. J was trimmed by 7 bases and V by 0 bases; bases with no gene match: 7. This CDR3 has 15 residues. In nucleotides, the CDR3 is TGTGCCACCAGTGATTTGAGGACAGGACCTGGTGGCTACACCTTC. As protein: CATSDLRTGPGGYTF.

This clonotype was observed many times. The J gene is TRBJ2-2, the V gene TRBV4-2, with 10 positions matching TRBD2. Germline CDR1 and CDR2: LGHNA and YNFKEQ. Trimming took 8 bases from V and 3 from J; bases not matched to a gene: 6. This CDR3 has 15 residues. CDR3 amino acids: CASAELAGDTGELFF. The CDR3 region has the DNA TGTGCCAGCGCGGAGCTAGCGGGAGACACCGGGGAGCTGTTTTTT.

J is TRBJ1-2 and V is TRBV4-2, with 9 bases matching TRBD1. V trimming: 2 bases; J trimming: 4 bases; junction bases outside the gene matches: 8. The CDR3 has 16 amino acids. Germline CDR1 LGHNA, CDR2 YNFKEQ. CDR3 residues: CASSQKTGQGSYGYTF. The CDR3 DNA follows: TGTGCCAGCAGCCAAAAAACGGGACAGGGAAGCTATGGCTACACCTTC.

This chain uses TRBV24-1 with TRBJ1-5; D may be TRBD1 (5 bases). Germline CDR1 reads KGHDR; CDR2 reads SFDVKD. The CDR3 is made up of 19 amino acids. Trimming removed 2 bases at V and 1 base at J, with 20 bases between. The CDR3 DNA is TGTGCCACCAGTGATTCCCGAAGTGGAAGAGGGGTCAGCAATCAGCCCCAGCATTTT. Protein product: CATSDSRSGRGVSNQPQHF.

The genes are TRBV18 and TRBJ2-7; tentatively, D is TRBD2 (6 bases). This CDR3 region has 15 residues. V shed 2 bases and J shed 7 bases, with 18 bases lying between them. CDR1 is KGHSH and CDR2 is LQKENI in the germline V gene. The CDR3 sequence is CASSPFGTARSEQYF. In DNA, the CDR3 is TGTGCCAGCTCACCATTCGGGACTGCCAGGAGTGAGCAGTACTTC.

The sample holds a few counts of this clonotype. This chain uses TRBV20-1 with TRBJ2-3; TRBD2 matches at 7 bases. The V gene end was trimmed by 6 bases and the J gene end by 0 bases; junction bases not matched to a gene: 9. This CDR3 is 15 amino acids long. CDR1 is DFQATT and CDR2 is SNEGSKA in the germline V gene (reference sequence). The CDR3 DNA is TGCAGTGCCTATCTTTGGGGGGGGAGCACAGATACGCAGTATTTT. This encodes CSAYLWGGSTDTQYF.

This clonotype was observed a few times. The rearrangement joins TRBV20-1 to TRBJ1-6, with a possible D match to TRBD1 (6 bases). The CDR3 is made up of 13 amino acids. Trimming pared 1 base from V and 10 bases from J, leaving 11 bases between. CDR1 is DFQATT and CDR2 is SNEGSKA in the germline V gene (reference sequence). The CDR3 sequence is CSARVSDSSPLHF. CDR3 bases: TGCAGTGCTAGAGTTTCGGACAGCTCACCCCTCCACTTT.

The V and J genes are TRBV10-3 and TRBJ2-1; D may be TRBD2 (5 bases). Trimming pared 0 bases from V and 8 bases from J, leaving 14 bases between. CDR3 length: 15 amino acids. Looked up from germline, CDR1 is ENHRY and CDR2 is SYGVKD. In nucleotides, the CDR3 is TGTGCCATCAGTGAGTCACCCGGAGAGGGAGATGAGCAGTTCTTC. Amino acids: CAISESPGEGDEQFF.

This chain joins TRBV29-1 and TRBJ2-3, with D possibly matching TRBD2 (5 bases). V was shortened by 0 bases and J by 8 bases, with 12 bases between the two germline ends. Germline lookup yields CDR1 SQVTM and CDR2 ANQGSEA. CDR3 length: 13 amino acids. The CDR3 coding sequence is TGCAGCGTTGAAGACGGGGTACGGGGTACGCAGTATTTT. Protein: CSVEDGVRGTQYF.

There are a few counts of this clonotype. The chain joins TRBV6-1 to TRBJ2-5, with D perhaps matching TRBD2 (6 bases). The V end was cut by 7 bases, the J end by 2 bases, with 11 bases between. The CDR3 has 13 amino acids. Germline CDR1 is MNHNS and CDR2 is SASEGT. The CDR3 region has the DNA TGTGCCAGCACTAACGGGAGACAAGAGACCCAGTACTTC. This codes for CASTNGRQETQYF.

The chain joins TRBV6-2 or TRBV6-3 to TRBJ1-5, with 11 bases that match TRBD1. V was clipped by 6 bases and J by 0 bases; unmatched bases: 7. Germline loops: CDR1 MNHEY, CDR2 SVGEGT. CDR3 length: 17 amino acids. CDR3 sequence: CASRPGTGGHSNQPQHF. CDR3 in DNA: TGTGCCAGCAGGCCGGGGACAGGGGGTCATAGCAATCAGCCCCAGCATTTT.

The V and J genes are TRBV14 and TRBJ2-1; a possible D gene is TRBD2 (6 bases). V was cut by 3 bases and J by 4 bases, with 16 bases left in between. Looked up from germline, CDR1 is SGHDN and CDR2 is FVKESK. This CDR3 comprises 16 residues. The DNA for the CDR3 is TGTGCCAGCAGCCAGCGGACCGGGACTGTGTACAATGAGCAGTTCTTC. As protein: CASSQRTGTVYNEQFF.

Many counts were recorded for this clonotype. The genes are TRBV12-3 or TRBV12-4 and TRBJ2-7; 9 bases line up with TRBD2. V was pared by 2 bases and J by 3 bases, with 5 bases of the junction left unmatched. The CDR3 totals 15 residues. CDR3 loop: CASSLWSGGNYEQYF. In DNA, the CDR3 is TGTGCCAGCAGTTTATGGAGCGGGGGGAACTACGAGCAGTACTTC.

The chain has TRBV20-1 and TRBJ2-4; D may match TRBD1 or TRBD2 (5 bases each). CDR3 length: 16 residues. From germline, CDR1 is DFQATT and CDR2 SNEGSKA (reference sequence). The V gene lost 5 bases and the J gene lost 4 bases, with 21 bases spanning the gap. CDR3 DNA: TGCAGTGCTCACAATACATTCCGGGACCGAAAAAACATTCAGTACTTC. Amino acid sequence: CSAHNTFRDRKNIQYF.

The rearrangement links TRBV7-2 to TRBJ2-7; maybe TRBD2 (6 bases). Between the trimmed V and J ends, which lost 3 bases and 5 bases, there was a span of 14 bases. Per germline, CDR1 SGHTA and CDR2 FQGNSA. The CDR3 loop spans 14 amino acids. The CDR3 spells CASSFRGNNHEQYF. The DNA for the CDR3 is TGTGCCAGCAGCTTTCGGGGGAACAACCACGAGCAGTACTTC.